Listed here are 24 T cell receptor beta chains from one sample, sequenced in a study of cytomegalovirus exposure and HLA in healthy donors. The method was immunoSEQ multiplex PCR; TCRdb's version includes in-frame clones alone and lacks a portion of them. The data show over 150,000 clones, more than 65% seen once. Sequenced: PBMCs. These receptors were collected from a woman aged 18-29 years in good health and CMV-seropositive.

The chain carries TRBV7-7 and TRBJ2-1, with TRBD2 matching 11 bases. With V trimmed by 5 bases and J by 5 bases, 8 bases remained unmatched. The CDR3 has 16 residues. CDR1 and CDR2 (germline): SSHAT, FNYEAQ (reference sequence). CDR3: CASSRNLLAGDNEQFF. The CDR3 nucleotides are TGTGCCAGCAGCAGAAACTTACTAGCGGGGGACAATGAGCAGTTCTTC.

The CDR3, as DNA: TGTGCCAGCAGTTTTCCACAGGGAACTGAAGCTTTCTTT. This translates into CASSFPQGTEAFF. V and J are TRBV7-9 and TRBJ1-1, with a possible D match to TRBD1 (6 bases). Trimming stripped 6 bases from V and 5 bases from J, with 13 bases between. The germline V gene encodes CDR1 SEHNR and CDR2 FQNEAQ (reference sequence). The CDR3 consists of 13 residues.

The chain links TRBV5-1 to TRBJ2-3, with 10 bases aligning to TRBD2. The CDR3 has 14 amino acids. V trimming: 1 base; J trimming: 6 bases; junction bases outside the gene matches: 2. From germline, CDR1 is SGHRS and CDR2 YFSETQ. The chain's CDR3 is CASSLLLAGDTQYF. The CDR3 bases are TGCGCCAGCAGCTTGTTACTAGCGGGGGATACGCAGTATTTT.

This chain connects TRBV4-1 to TRBJ2-5, with TRBD2 matching 16 bases. The V gene end was trimmed by 3 bases and the J gene end by 5 bases; junction bases not matched to a gene: 6. This CDR3 contains 17 residues. The germline CDR1 and CDR2 sequences are MGHRA and YSYEKL. In nucleotides, the CDR3 is TGCGCCAGCAGCCAGGGGACTAGCGGGGGGGCTCGGGAGACCCAGTACTTC. Translated, it gives CASSQGTSGGARETQYF.

CDR3 sequence (DNA): TGTGCCAGCAGTTTCAGTGTGTATGAAAAACTGTTTTTT. It specifies CASSFSVYEKLFF. The gene calls are TRBV27 and TRBJ1-4; no clear D gene. This CDR3 region has 13 residues. From germline, CDR1 is MNHEY and CDR2 SMNVEV (reference sequence). Between the trimmed V and J ends, which lost 3 bases and 6 bases, there was a span of 8 bases. Combining the CDR3 with reference TRBV27 and TRBJ1-4 gives the whole variable domain EAQVTQNPRYLITVTGKKLTVTCSQNMNHEYMSWYRQDPGLGLRQIYYSMNVEVTDKGDVPEGYKVSRKEKRNFPLILESPSPNQTSLYFCASSFSVYEKLFFGSGTQLSVL.

V gene TRBV25-1 combines with J gene TRBJ2-2; TRBD2 is a possible D gene (5 bases). CDR1 is MGHDK and CDR2 is SYGVNS in the germline V gene. This CDR3 comprises 12 residues. Trimming removed 7 bases from V and 6 bases from J, with 9 bases in between. CDR3 sequence: CASTEVPGELFF. CDR3 bases: TGTGCCAGCACGGAGGTCCCCGGGGAGCTGTTTTTT.

This chain uses TRBV27 with TRBJ1-1; D perhaps matches TRBD1 (5 bases). Trimming took off 3 bases at V and 4 bases at J, with 21 bases between the two ends. CDR3 size: 17 residues. CDR1 and CDR2 (germline): MNHEY, SMNVEV (reference sequence). The CDR3 here is CASSFYGNGGRITEAFF. CDR3 DNA sequence: TGTGCCAGCAGTTTCTATGGTAACGGGGGGAGGATCACTGAAGCTTTCTTT.

CDR3 in DNA: TGTGCCAGCAGTTACCTCCAGGGTAATTCACCCCTCCACTTT. Translated, it gives CASSYLQGNSPLHF. The chain is built from TRBV6-5 and TRBJ1-6; D might be TRBD1 (5 bases). The V gene lost 2 bases and the J gene lost 6 bases, with 8 bases spanning the gap. The CDR3 is made up of 14 amino acids. Germline CDR1 reads MNHEY; CDR2 reads SVGAGI.

The chain uses TRBV5-8 and TRBJ2-2; a possible D gene is TRBD2 (6 bases). This CDR3 region has 16 residues. Trimming left V 0 bases short and J 2 bases short, with 11 bases between. Germline V gene lookup returns CDR1 SGHTS and CDR2 YDEGEE. The CDR3 DNA reads TGTGCCAGCAGCTTGGGGTTCGGGAGTAACACCGGGGAGCTGTTTTTT. This codes for CASSLGFGSNTGELFF. Full variable domain (rest looked up from reference TRBV5-8 and TRBJ2-2): EAGVTQSPTHLIKTRGQQATLRCSPISGHTSVYWYQQALGLGLQFLLWYDEGEERNRGNFPPRFSGRQFPNYSSELNVNALELEDSALYLCASSLGFGSNTGELFFGEGSRLTVL.

The chain carries TRBV5-8 and TRBJ1-3; no firm D call. The CDR3 extends over 16 amino acids. The V gene's germline CDR1 is SGHTS and CDR2 YDEGEE. Trimming took 0 bases from V and 4 from J, leaving 14 bases between them. In DNA form, the CDR3 reads TGTGCCAGCAGCTTGGTGGGCAGCCGACCGGGAAACACCATATATTTT. Amino acids: CASSLVGSRPGNTIYF. The full variable domain, in which reference TRBV5-8 and TRBJ1-3 provide the parts outside the CDR3, is EAGVTQSPTHLIKTRGQQATLRCSPISGHTSVYWYQQALGLGLQFLLWYDEGEERNRGNFPPRFSGRQFPNYSSELNVNALELEDSALYLCASSLVGSRPGNTIYFGEGSWLTVV.

CDR3 DNA sequence: TGTGCCAGCAGCTTAAGCCCGCTAGCGGGGGGGAATGAGCAGTTCTTC. Its translation: CASSLSPLAGGNEQFF. V and J are TRBV7-2 and TRBJ2-1; 12 bases are shared with TRBD2. V dropped 2 bases and J dropped 7; count of bases not matched to a gene: 6. This CDR3 has 16 residues. Germline CDR1 is SGHTA and CDR2 is FQGNSA.

The J gene is TRBJ2-5, the V gene TRBV7-9, with 9 bases matching TRBD1. The trim removed 4 bases at V and 1 base at J, leaving 4 bases unmatched. CDR1 SEHNR and CDR2 FQNEAQ come from the germline V gene (reference sequence). The CDR3 has 15 amino acids. DNA of the CDR3: TGTGCCAGCAGCTCGGGACAGGGCTCCCAAGAGACCCAGTACTTC. It specifies CASSSGQGSQETQYF.

The chain uses TRBV10-3 and TRBJ2-7; maybe TRBD1 (5 bases). CDR3 length: 14 amino acids. The V gene's germline CDR1 is ENHRY and CDR2 SYGVKD. V gave up 5 bases and J gave up 3 bases, with 14 bases separating them. The CDR3 protein is CAISNDSPHYEQYF. The CDR3 bases are TGTGCCATCAGTAACGACAGTCCTCACTACGAGCAGTACTTC.

The chain carries TRBV6-1 and TRBJ1-5; TRBD1 is a possible D gene (6 bases). The V gene lost 4 bases and the J gene lost 7 bases, with 11 bases spanning the gap. Germline V gives CDR1 MNHNS, CDR2 SASEGT. The CDR3 totals 13 residues. The CDR3 loop is CASSGGGSQPQHF. DNA for the CDR3: TGTGCCAGCAGTGGAGGGGGTTCACAGCCCCAGCATTTT.

The V gene is TRBV29-1, the J gene TRBJ2-2; 12 bases are a match to TRBD1. The CDR3 extends over 15 amino acids. J was trimmed by 5 bases and V by 7 bases; bases with no gene match: 8. Germline CDR1 and CDR2: SQVTM and ANQGSEA. The CDR3 loop reads CSATRDRGRTGELFF. CDR3 nucleotide sequence: TGCAGCGCCACCCGGGACAGGGGGCGGACCGGGGAGCTGTTTTTT.

The genes are TRBV2 and TRBJ2-7; 11 bases map to TRBD2. The CDR3 is 15 residues long. V dropped 6 bases and J dropped 2; count of bases not matched to a gene: 6. Germline loops: CDR1 SNHLY, CDR2 FYNNEI. CDR3 loop: CASRMTSGDPYEQYF. The CDR3 coding sequence is TGTGCCAGCAGGATGACTAGCGGGGACCCCTACGAGCAGTACTTC.

The chain couples TRBV6-5 to TRBJ2-4; D remains unclear. Germline CDR1 reads MNHEY; CDR2 reads SVGAGI. The CDR3 length is 14 residues. Trimming removed 5 bases from V and 0 bases from J, with 8 bases in between. CDR3 coding DNA: TGTGCCAGCAGTCCCTCCCTAGCCAAAAACATTCAGTACTTC. As protein: CASSPSLAKNIQYF.

The V gene is TRBV6-5, the J gene TRBJ1-6, with D possibly matching TRBD1 (6 bases). Trimming removed 7 bases at V and 0 bases at J, with 10 bases between. The CDR3 runs 15 residues. Per germline, CDR1 MNHEY and CDR2 SVGAGI. CDR3 region: CASTTGSSYNSPLHF. For the CDR3, the DNA is TGTGCCAGCACCACAGGGAGCTCCTATAATTCACCCCTCCACTTT.

The chain combines TRBV15 with TRBJ1-1; a possible D gene is TRBD1 (5 bases). CDR3 length equals 15 residues. CDR1 is LNHNV, CDR2 YYDKDF, per germline (reference sequence). V shed 0 bases and J shed 0 bases, with 8 bases lying between them. The CDR3: CATSRDTGMNTEAFF. CDR3 sequence (DNA): TGTGCCACCAGCAGAGATACAGGCATGAACACTGAAGCTTTCTTT. Using reference TRBV15 and TRBJ1-1 for the parts outside the CDR3, the full variable domain is DAMVIQNPRYQVTQFGKPVTLSCSQTLNHNVMYWYQQKSSQAPKLLFHYYDKDFNNEADTPDNFQSRRPNTSFCFLDIRSPGLGDTAMYLCATSRDTGMNTEAFFGQGTRLTVV.

The J gene is TRBJ1-5, the V gene TRBV19; tentatively, D is TRBD1 (6 bases). This CDR3 comprises 15 residues. Germline CDR1 LNHDA, CDR2 SQIVND (reference sequence). V was shortened by 7 bases and J by 3 bases, with 16 bases between the two germline ends. The CDR3 spells CASTNGEGVNQPQHF. DNA for the CDR3: TGTGCCAGTACCAATGGGGAGGGGGTCAATCAGCCCCAGCATTTT.

The chain uses TRBV5-4 and TRBJ2-1; no reliable D call. Germline V gene data show CDR1 as SGHNT and CDR2 as YYREEE (reference sequence). V lost 3 bases and J lost 0, with 10 bases in between. The CDR3 has 15 residues. CDR3 sequence reads: CASSYPLSSYNEQFF. CDR3 bases: TGTGCCAGCAGCTACCCTTTGAGCTCCTACAATGAGCAGTTCTTC.

The V and J genes are TRBV4-2 and TRBJ2-7; 7 nucleotides match TRBD2. After removal of 0 bases from V and 3 bases from J, the junction contained 8 bases not matched to a gene. The CDR3 runs to 16 residues. Germline V lookup: CDR1 LGHNA, CDR2 YNFKEQ. This chain's CDR3 is CASSQDGGGTLYEQYF. CDR3 in DNA: TGTGCCAGCAGCCAAGATGGGGGGGGGACCCTCTACGAGCAGTACTTC.

The chain uses TRBV19 and TRBJ1-3, with a tentative D call TRBD1 (5 bases). Per germline, CDR1 LNHDA and CDR2 SQIVND (reference sequence). The CDR3 sequence is 15 residues long. V was trimmed by 3 bases and J by 0 bases, leaving 9 bases between them. The DNA for the CDR3 is TGTGCCAGTAGTATCTCAGGGAACTCTGGAAACACCATATATTTT. Protein sequence: CASSISGNSGNTIYF.

In this sample, this clone turned up a few times. This sequence joins TRBV27 and TRBJ1-6; D not resolved. V lost 6 bases, J lost 10 bases, and 16 bases lay in between. Germline loops: CDR1 MNHEY, CDR2 SMNVEV (reference sequence). The CDR3 contains 14 residues. CDR3 sequence reads: CASRIRGVQSPLHF. The CDR3 DNA sequence: TGTGCCAGCAGGATCCGGGGAGTACAGTCACCCCTCCACTTT.